This T cell receptor beta chain originates from a study of Graves' ophthalmopathy and Graves' hyperthyroidism. This clonotype has just a few counts. Its matching antigen is unknown. A read error may produce the germline difference seen at one junction end. The CDR3 runs 15 residues. The germline V gene encodes CDR1 SGHDT and CDR2 YYEEEE. Whole-study results and caveats: The study's model predicted ophthalmopathy progression at roughly 64% sensitivity and 72% to 85% specificity. Using 13 signatures, a model distinguished ophthalmopathy from stable hyperthyroidism, reaching about 90% sensitivity and approximately 84% specificity.

TCR beta CDR3 regions were amplified from RNA transcripts. RT-PCR in the first round used HTBI primers; a second-round multiplex PCR followed. TCRdb re-called the multiplex PCR reads through MiXCR, storing one row per CDR3 protein. Found here are over a million distinct CDR3 sequences, less than 45% of them singletons; the top ten hold 11%. Excluded were patients with other autoimmune diseases, uncontrolled infections, pregnancy or lactation. Sequenced sample: peripheral blood or thyroid tissue (not recorded which). The chain combines TRBV5-6 with TRBJ2-2; TRBD2 is a possible D gene (5 bases). This receptor was taken from an adult man with Graves' hyperthyroidism. Here the CDR3 reads CASGLRVDRAGELFF. CDR3 sequence (DNA): TGTGCCAGCGGCTTGCGGGTAGATCGCGCCGGGGAGCTGTTTTTT. Drawing the rest from reference TRBV5-6 and TRBJ2-2, the complete variable domain is DAGVTQSPTHLIKTRGQQVTLRCSPKSGHDTVSWYQQALGQGPQFIFQYYEEEERQRGNFPDRFSGHQFPNYSSELNVNALLLGDSALYLCASGLRVDRAGELFFGEGSRLTVL.